A selection of T cell receptor beta chains follows, all from one sample in a study of blood T cell repertoires in COVID-19. The table came from immunoSEQ multiplex PCR; TCRdb's copy has only in-frame clones and leaves some out. Of 61,000 or so clones in the sample, about nine tenths are singletons; the top ten hold roughly a fifth. Sequenced: peripheral blood. The receptors here all came from a woman in her forties or fifties with active or convalescent COVID-19. Both conserved end residues are part of each CDR3. A D gene is named only where the DNA matches it firmly. The size field is filled for only some rows; it gives once, few, many or a size class.

clone_size: NA; j_call: TRBJ1-1; v_call: TRBV29-1; d_call: TRBD1; cdr3_nt: TGCAGCGTCGGACAGGGGCCTGAAGCTTTCTTT; cdr3_aa: CSVGQGPEAFF
clone_size: NA; j_call: TRBJ1-2; v_call: TRBV2; d_call: NA; cdr3_nt: TGTGCCAGCGAAGGAGATGGCTACACCTTC; cdr3_aa: CASEGDGYTF
clone_size: NA; j_call: TRBJ1-1; v_call: TRBV30; d_call: TRBD1; cdr3_nt: TGTGCCTGGAGTGCGGGGGGACAGGGGACTGAAGCTTTCTTT; cdr3_aa: CAWSAGGQGTEAFF
clone_size: NA; j_call: TRBJ2-3; v_call: TRBV7-9; d_call: NA; cdr3_nt: TGTGCCAGCAGCTTAGTTGAGGGTTTTGTCACAGATACGCAGTATTTT; cdr3_aa: CASSLVEGFVTDTQYF
clone_size: NA; j_call: TRBJ2-1; v_call: TRBV9; d_call: TRBD2; cdr3_nt: TGTGCCAGCAGCGTATTCTCATTAGCGGGAGAGAATGAGCAGTTCTTC; cdr3_aa: CASSVFSLAGENEQFF
clone_size: NA; j_call: TRBJ2-1; v_call: TRBV25-1; d_call: TRBD2; cdr3_nt: TGTGCCAGCAGTGAGTCGACTAGCGGGAAGGGTGAGCAGTTCTTC; cdr3_aa: CASSESTSGKGEQFF
clone_size: NA; j_call: TRBJ2-2; v_call: TRBV10-3; d_call: NA; cdr3_nt: TGTGCCATCAGCCTAGCGCAGAGAACCGGGGAGCTGTTTTTT; cdr3_aa: CAISLAQRTGELFF
clone_size: NA; j_call: TRBJ2-1; v_call: TRBV5-6; d_call: TRBD2; cdr3_nt: TGTGCCAGCAGACCGGGACTAGCGGGAGGACTTGAGCAGTTCTTC; cdr3_aa: CASRPGLAGGLEQFF
clone_size: NA; j_call: TRBJ2-1; v_call: TRBV9; d_call: TRBD2; cdr3_nt: TGTGCCAGCAGCGAGACTAGCGGGAGGAACTATGAGCAGTTCTTC; cdr3_aa: CASSETSGRNYEQFF
clone_size: few; j_call: TRBJ1-6; v_call: TRBV7-3; d_call: NA; cdr3_nt: TGTGCCAGCAGCTTAACGAGCCCTAGGGGGAATTCACCCCTCCACTTT; cdr3_aa: CASSLTSPRGNSPLHF
clone_size: NA; j_call: TRBJ2-1; v_call: TRBV10-3; d_call: TRBD2; cdr3_nt: TGTGCCATCAGTGAAATCTTAGCGGGAGTGGGGTACGAGCAGTTCTTC; cdr3_aa: CAISEILAGVGYEQFF
clone_size: NA; j_call: TRBJ1-1; v_call: TRBV19; d_call: NA; cdr3_nt: TGTGCCAGTTCTGCTAATATTCAATTCGGACAGAGGAACACTGAAGCTTTCTTT; cdr3_aa: CASSANIQFGQRNTEAFF
clone_size: NA; j_call: TRBJ1-1; v_call: TRBV2; d_call: NA; cdr3_nt: TGTGCCAGCTTCGTGGGAGGGAGGAACACTGAAGCTTTCTTT; cdr3_aa: CASFVGGRNTEAFF
clone_size: NA; j_call: TRBJ1-1; v_call: TRBV15; d_call: NA; cdr3_nt: TGTGCCACCAGCTCGAGGGTGGAAACTGAAGCTTTCTTT; cdr3_aa: CATSSRVETEAFF
clone_size: NA; j_call: TRBJ2-5; v_call: TRBV7-2; d_call: TRBD1; cdr3_nt: TGTGCCAGCAGCCTACAGACAGGGACAGAGACCCAGTACTTC; cdr3_aa: CASSLQTGTETQYF
clone_size: NA; j_call: TRBJ2-1; v_call: TRBV13; d_call: NA; cdr3_nt: TGTGCCAGCAGCTTAGGGGGGCGGGAACGGTTCTTC; cdr3_aa: CASSLGGRERFF
clone_size: NA; j_call: TRBJ1-1; v_call: TRBV30; d_call: TRBD1; cdr3_nt: TGTGCCTGGAGTGCGACAGGGTGGAGCACTGAAGCTTTCTTT; cdr3_aa: CAWSATGWSTEAFF
clone_size: NA; j_call: TRBJ2-3; v_call: TRBV4-1; d_call: TRBD1; cdr3_nt: TGCGCCAGCAGCCAGGGACAGATCACCGCAGATACGCAGTATTTT; cdr3_aa: CASSQGQITADTQYF
clone_size: NA; j_call: TRBJ1-2; v_call: TRBV7-3; d_call: NA; cdr3_nt: TGTGCCAGCAGCTTTCTTTCGGGATGGGGCTACACCTTC; cdr3_aa: CASSFLSGWGYTF
clone_size: NA; j_call: TRBJ2-1; v_call: TRBV7-9; d_call: TRBD1; cdr3_nt: TGTGCCAGCAGCTACCCGGGACAGGGAATTGAGCAGTTCTTC; cdr3_aa: CASSYPGQGIEQFF
clone_size: few; j_call: TRBJ1-1; v_call: TRBV15; d_call: NA; cdr3_nt: TGTGCCACCAGCAGGTTTTCACTAAACGCTGAAGCTTTCTTT; cdr3_aa: CATSRFSLNAEAFF
clone_size: once; j_call: TRBJ2-5; v_call: TRBV3-1/TRBV3-2; d_call: NA; cdr3_nt: TGTGCCAGCAGCCACAGGGTCCAAGAGACCCAGTACTTC; cdr3_aa: CASSHRVQETQYF
clone_size: NA; j_call: TRBJ1-5; v_call: TRBV19; d_call: NA; cdr3_nt: TGTGCCAGTAGTACCGACACTGGTTACAATCAGCCCCAGCATTTT; cdr3_aa: CASSTDTGYNQPQHF
clone_size: NA; j_call: TRBJ1-2; v_call: TRBV29-1; d_call: NA; cdr3_nt: TGCAGCGCGAAGAGTTTTTCTAACTATGGCTACACCTTC; cdr3_aa: CSAKSFSNYGYTF
clone_size: NA; j_call: TRBJ1-1; v_call: TRBV7-9; d_call: NA; cdr3_nt: TGTGCCAGCAGCTTAGCCTTAGGAGACACTGAAGCTTTCTTT; cdr3_aa: CASSLALGDTEAFF
clone_size: NA; j_call: TRBJ1-6; v_call: TRBV5-6; d_call: TRBD1; cdr3_nt: TGTGCCAGCAGCTTGGGGACAGGGGGGAATTCACCCCTCCACTTT; cdr3_aa: CASSLGTGGNSPLHF
clone_size: NA; j_call: TRBJ1-2; v_call: TRBV15; d_call: NA; cdr3_nt: TGTGCCACCAGCAGCCCGGCGCGAGGGAATGGCTACACCTTC; cdr3_aa: CATSSPARGNGYTF
clone_size: NA; j_call: TRBJ2-3; v_call: TRBV11-1; d_call: NA; cdr3_nt: TGTGCCAGCAGCCCAGGATCATTTGACACAGATACGCAGTATTTT; cdr3_aa: CASSPGSFDTDTQYF
clone_size: NA; j_call: TRBJ2-1; v_call: TRBV12-5; d_call: NA; cdr3_nt: TGTGCTAGTGGTTTCGCTAGCGAGCCGGACGACAATGAGCAGTTCTTC; cdr3_aa: CASGFASEPDDNEQFF
clone_size: few; j_call: TRBJ1-5; v_call: TRBV19; d_call: NA; cdr3_nt: TGTGCCAGTAGTCCCCCCAGGGTTAGCAATCAGCCCCAGCATTTT; cdr3_aa: CASSPPRVSNQPQHF
clone_size: NA; j_call: TRBJ2-7; v_call: TRBV11-2; d_call: TRBD2; cdr3_nt: TGTGCCAGCAGCTTAGAAGCTTGGTCGCGCGGGAGAGGGTACGAGCAGTACTTC; cdr3_aa: CASSLEAWSRGRGYEQYF
clone_size: NA; j_call: TRBJ2-6; v_call: TRBV11-2; d_call: NA; cdr3_nt: TGTGCCAGCAGCTTAGAGTATGGGAGAGGGGCCAACGTCCTGACTTTC; cdr3_aa: CASSLEYGRGANVLTF
clone_size: NA; j_call: TRBJ1-3; v_call: TRBV5-1; d_call: TRBD1; cdr3_nt: TGCGCCAGCAGCTTTGACAGGGGGGGAAACACCATATATTTT; cdr3_aa: CASSFDRGGNTIYF
clone_size: NA; j_call: TRBJ2-3; v_call: TRBV3-1/TRBV3-2; d_call: TRBD2; cdr3_nt: TGTGCCAGCAGCCGTCGACTAGCGGGAGGGGTCACAGATACGCAGTATTTT; cdr3_aa: CASSRRLAGGVTDTQYF
clone_size: few; j_call: TRBJ2-7; v_call: TRBV4-1; d_call: TRBD2; cdr3_nt: TGCGCCAGCAGCCACCCCGGGACTAGCGGCGATGAGCAGTACTTC; cdr3_aa: CASSHPGTSGDEQYF
clone_size: NA; j_call: TRBJ1-2; v_call: TRBV5-1; d_call: TRBD1; cdr3_nt: TGCGCCAGCAGCCCTGGAGGTGACTCAGGGGGGTTCTATGGCTACACCTTC; cdr3_aa: CASSPGGDSGGFYGYTF
clone_size: NA; j_call: TRBJ2-5; v_call: TRBV7-9; d_call: TRBD1; cdr3_nt: TGTGCCAGCAGCCTGGGACAGGGGGGAGGCGAGACCCAGTACTTC; cdr3_aa: CASSLGQGGGETQYF
clone_size: NA; j_call: TRBJ2-1; v_call: TRBV7-3; d_call: NA; cdr3_nt: TGTGCCAGCAGCCCTCCAGGTGTGTTCCTCTACAATGAGCAGTTCTTC; cdr3_aa: CASSPPGVFLYNEQFF
clone_size: NA; j_call: TRBJ2-1; v_call: TRBV4-2; d_call: TRBD2; cdr3_nt: TGTGCCAGCAGCCAAGAAGCGGGAGGGATCTACAATGAGCAGTTCTTC; cdr3_aa: CASSQEAGGIYNEQFF
clone_size: NA; j_call: TRBJ2-2; v_call: TRBV6-5; d_call: TRBD2; cdr3_nt: TGTGCCAGCAAATGGACTAGCGGGAGGGGGGAGCTGTTTTTT; cdr3_aa: CASKWTSGRGELFF
clone_size: NA; j_call: TRBJ1-2; v_call: TRBV7-2; d_call: NA; cdr3_nt: TGTGCCAGCAGCTTAGGACCGGACAGAAGATATGGCTACACCTTC; cdr3_aa: CASSLGPDRRYGYTF
clone_size: NA; j_call: TRBJ2-1; v_call: TRBV5-5; d_call: TRBD2; cdr3_nt: TGTGCCAGCAGCTTGGCGGGCGGGAGCTTCAATGAGCAGTTCTTC; cdr3_aa: CASSLAGGSFNEQFF
clone_size: NA; j_call: TRBJ2-4; v_call: TRBV24-1; d_call: TRBD1; cdr3_nt: TGTGCCACCAGTGACCGGGACAGCCCCATAGCCAAAAACATTCAGTACTTC; cdr3_aa: CATSDRDSPIAKNIQYF
clone_size: NA; j_call: TRBJ2-3; v_call: TRBV7-2; d_call: NA; cdr3_nt: TGTGCCAGCAGCTTATCCCCGTCTCGCACAGATACGCAGTATTTT; cdr3_aa: CASSLSPSRTDTQYF
clone_size: NA; j_call: TRBJ2-7; v_call: TRBV5-1; d_call: NA; cdr3_nt: TGCGCCAGCAGCCAACTCGGCGAGCAGTACTTC; cdr3_aa: CASSQLGEQYF
clone_size: NA; j_call: TRBJ2-2; v_call: TRBV2; d_call: TRBD1; cdr3_nt: TGTGCCAGCACTGAAACAGGGGGCTCCACCGGGGAGCTGTTTTTT; cdr3_aa: CASTETGGSTGELFF
clone_size: few; j_call: TRBJ2-1; v_call: TRBV28; d_call: NA; cdr3_nt: TGTGCCAGCAGTTTATTTGGCAGTTACGACAATGAGCAGTTCTTC; cdr3_aa: CASSLFGSYDNEQFF
clone_size: NA; j_call: TRBJ2-3; v_call: TRBV7-6; d_call: TRBD1; cdr3_nt: TGTGCCAGCAGCTGGGGACAGGGGACAGATACGCAGTATTTT; cdr3_aa: CASSWGQGTDTQYF
clone_size: NA; j_call: TRBJ2-1; v_call: TRBV20-1; d_call: TRBD2; cdr3_nt: TGCAGTGCTAGTCATCTAGCGGGAGAGATACACAATGAGCAGTTCTTC; cdr3_aa: CSASHLAGEIHNEQFF
clone_size: NA; j_call: TRBJ2-7; v_call: TRBV2; d_call: NA; cdr3_nt: TGTGCCAGCACTGGAGGAGGGTCGTATTACGAGCAGTACTTC; cdr3_aa: CASTGGGSYYEQYF
clone_size: NA; j_call: TRBJ1-2; v_call: TRBV7-8; d_call: NA; cdr3_nt: TGTGCCAGCAGCTTAGCGGGGACACAAGGCTACACCTTC; cdr3_aa: CASSLAGTQGYTF
clone_size: NA; j_call: TRBJ2-5; v_call: TRBV5-1; d_call: TRBD1; cdr3_nt: TGCGCCAGCAGCTTGGCCACGTCAGGGGGCGGAGAGACCCAGTACTTC; cdr3_aa: CASSLATSGGGETQYF
clone_size: NA; j_call: TRBJ1-1; v_call: TRBV5-1; d_call: NA; cdr3_nt: TGCGCCAGCAGCCCCTCACCCCCTGCCAGGAACACTGAAGCTTTCTTT; cdr3_aa: CASSPSPPARNTEAFF